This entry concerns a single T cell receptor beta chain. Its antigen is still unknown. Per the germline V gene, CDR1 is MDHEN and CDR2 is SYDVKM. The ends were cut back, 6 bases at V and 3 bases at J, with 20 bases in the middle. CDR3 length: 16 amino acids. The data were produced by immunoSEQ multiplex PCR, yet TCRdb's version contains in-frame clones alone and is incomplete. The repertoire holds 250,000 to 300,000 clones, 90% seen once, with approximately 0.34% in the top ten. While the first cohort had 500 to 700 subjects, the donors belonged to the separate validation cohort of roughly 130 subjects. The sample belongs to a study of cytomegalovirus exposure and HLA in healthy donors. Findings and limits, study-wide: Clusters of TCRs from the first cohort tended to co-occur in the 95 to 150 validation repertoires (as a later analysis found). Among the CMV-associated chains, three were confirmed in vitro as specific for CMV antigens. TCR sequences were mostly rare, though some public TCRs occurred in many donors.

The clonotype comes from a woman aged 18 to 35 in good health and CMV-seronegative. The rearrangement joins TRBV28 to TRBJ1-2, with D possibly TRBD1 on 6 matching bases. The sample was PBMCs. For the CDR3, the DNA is TGTGCCAGCAGCCCCATGGAGAGGGGGTGGGACTATGGCTACACCTTC. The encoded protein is CASSPMERGWDYGYTF.